The 22 T cell receptor beta chains reported below all come from one sample, sequenced in a study of cytomegalovirus exposure and HLA in healthy donors. With 60 Vbeta and 13 Jbeta primers, the PCR was carried out. The table came from immunoSEQ multiplex PCR; TCRdb's copy has only in-frame clones and leaves some out. Here the sample spans about 190,000 clones, 65% to 80% being singletons. The source material was PBMCs. Receptors originate from a man between 25 and 39 years old in good health and CMV-seropositive.

V and J are TRBV5-1 and TRBJ1-4; D may be TRBD1 (6 bases). V gave up 8 bases and J gave up 5 bases, with 16 bases separating them. The CDR3 has 14 amino acids. The germline V gene has CDR1 SGHRS and CDR2 YFSETQ. As DNA, the CDR3 is TGCGCCAGTAAAATGGACAGCTCAAATGAAAAACTGTTTTTT. Translating it yields CASKMDSSNEKLFF.

The rearrangement links TRBV7-9 to TRBJ2-7, with a weak D call TRBD2 (6 bases). Germline CDR1 and CDR2: SEHNR and FQNEAQ (reference sequence). With 5 bases removed from V and 1 base from J, the gap between germline ends came to 18 bases. The CDR3 runs to 16 residues. CDR3 sequence: CASSPLGGGSSYEQYF. The DNA of the CDR3 is TGTGCCAGCAGCCCTCTTGGTGGGGGGTCATCCTACGAGCAGTACTTC.

The CDR3 spells CASGAGVYNEQFF. CDR3 nucleotide sequence: TGTGCCAGTGGCGCGGGAGTATACAATGAGCAGTTCTTC. The rearrangement links TRBV25-1 to TRBJ2-1; 7 positions agree with TRBD2. This CDR3 has 13 amino acids. The trim removed 9 bases at V and 4 bases at J, leaving 6 bases unmatched. Germline-derived CDR1 and CDR2 are MGHDK and SYGVNS.

The chain couples TRBV2 to TRBJ2-3, with a tentative D call TRBD1 (6 bases). CDR3 length equals 16 residues. Germline V lookup: CDR1 SNHLY, CDR2 FYNNEI. Trimming shortened V by 7 bases and J by 0 bases, and 17 bases separated the two germline ends. CDR3 sequence: CASTPLTTGSTDTQYF. The CDR3 coding sequence is TGTGCCAGCACGCCCCTCACGACAGGAAGCACAGATACGCAGTATTTT.

J is TRBJ2-7 and V is TRBV4-1; possible D gene TRBD2, 5 bases. This CDR3 has 15 amino acids. The V gene's germline CDR1 is MGHRA and CDR2 YSYEKL. The V end lost 0 bases, the J end lost 4 bases, and 13 bases lay between the germline ends. CDR3 loop: CASSQDGGGRYEQYF. The CDR3 DNA sequence: TGCGCCAGCAGCCAAGACGGCGGAGGAAGGTACGAGCAGTACTTC.

This clone was observed a handful of times. This sequence joins TRBV29-1 and TRBJ2-1; 12 nucleotides agree with TRBD2. CDR1 and CDR2 (germline): SQVTM, ANQGSEA. J gave up 1 base and V 7 bases, and 2 bases lay outside the gene matches. CDR3 size: 14 residues. DNA of the CDR3: TGCAGCGCCGGGACTAGCGGGTCCTACAATGAGCAGTTCTTC. This codes for CSAGTSGSYNEQFF.

In this sample, this clone turned up a few times. The chain employs TRBV28 and TRBJ2-7, with 10 bases fitting TRBD1. The CDR3 totals 15 residues. Germline CDR1 and CDR2: MDHEN and SYDVKM. Losses at the gene ends were 2 bases for V and 6 bases for J; bases not matched to a gene: 7. The CDR3 bases are TGTGCCAGCAGTTTAGGGGACAGGGGCTCTCTCGAGCAGTACTTC. It is translated as CASSLGDRGSLEQYF.

The CDR3 region has the DNA TGTGCCAGCAGCCCCGCAGGGGTCCCCGAGCAGTACTTC. Residues: CASSPAGVPEQYF. The chain is built from TRBV6-1 and TRBJ2-7; TRBD1 is a possible D gene (6 bases). This CDR3 comprises 13 residues. Germline loops: CDR1 MNHNS, CDR2 SASEGT. The V and J ends lost 6 bases and 6 bases respectively, with 15 bases between them.

A single count supports this clone. A junction boundary mismatches the germline segment, possibly from a read error. The CDR3 sequence is CASSPGGGYEQYF. The DNA for the CDR3 is TGTGCTAGCAGCCCCGGCGGGGGGTACGAGCAGTACTTC. J is TRBJ2-7 and V is TRBV7-7, with 8 bases aligning to TRBD2. The germline V gene has CDR1 SSHAT and CDR2 FNYEAQ (reference sequence). The CDR3 consists of 13 residues.

The chain employs TRBV18 and TRBJ1-4; the D gene is possibly TRBD1 (5 bases). The germline V and J ends were trimmed by 1 base and 8 bases, with 8 bases remaining between them. CDR1 KGHSH and CDR2 LQKENI come from the germline V gene. The CDR3 totals 13 residues. The CDR3 DNA is TGTGCCAGCTCACCACGAACAGGAGAAAAACTGTTTTTT. Translation: CASSPRTGEKLFF. The full variable domain, completed using reference TRBV18 and TRBJ1-4, is NAGVMQNPRHLVRRRGQEARLRCSPMKGHSHVYWYRQLPEEGLKFMVYLQKENIIDESGMPKERFSAEFPKEGPSILRIQQVVRGDSAAYFCASSPRTGEKLFFGSGTQLSVL.

The gene calls are TRBV15 and TRBJ2-7; 9 nucleotides align to TRBD2. V gave up 0 bases and J gave up 6 bases; unmatched junction bases: 6. CDR3 size: 15 residues. Germline CDR1 and CDR2: LNHNV and YYDKDF (reference sequence). The CDR3 nucleotides are TGTGCCACCAGCAGAGATCTTGCGGGAGGGACCGAGCAGTACTTC. It specifies CATSRDLAGGTEQYF.

In its sample, this clone was seen once. This chain links TRBV7-9 with TRBJ2-4, with TRBD2 matching 10 bases. Germline CDR1 reads SEHNR; CDR2 reads FQNEAQ (reference sequence). V shed 2 bases and J 6 bases; nucleotides not matched to a gene: 13. The CDR3 sequence is 18 residues long. The CDR3 sequence: CASSLPGSGGAGVNIQYF. In DNA form, the CDR3 reads TGTGCCAGCAGCTTACCCGGCAGCGGGGGGGCCGGGGTAAACATTCAGTACTTC.

This clone was observed once. The chain is built from TRBV4-3 and TRBJ1-2, with D perhaps matching TRBD1 (5 bases). The CDR3 consists of 15 residues. Germline CDR1 LGHNA, CDR2 YSLEER. Trimming pared 3 bases from V and 2 bases from J, leaving 13 bases between. CDR3 DNA sequence: TGCGCCAGCAGCCACACCCGGGACTCCAACTATGGCTACACCTTC. Encoded protein: CASSHTRDSNYGYTF.

The chain employs TRBV18 and TRBJ1-4, with D uncertain. The V end lost 2 bases, the J end lost 3 bases, and 13 bases lay between the germline ends. The CDR3 has 16 amino acids. Per germline, CDR1 KGHSH and CDR2 LQKENI. The CDR3 bases are TGTGCCAGCTCACCAATGCTAGCGGGTTCTAATGAAAAACTGTTTTTT. Encoded protein: CASSPMLAGSNEKLFF.

The V and J genes are TRBV7-9 and TRBJ2-1, with 7 positions matching TRBD2. CDR3 size: 13 residues. From germline, CDR1 is SEHNR and CDR2 FQNEAQ (reference sequence). The V segment lost 5 bases and the J segment 9 bases; nucleotides outside the gene matches: 7. The CDR3, as DNA: TGTGCCAGCAGCCCCGCCCCTAGCGGTGAGCAGTTCTTC. Translated: CASSPAPSGEQFF.

The chain uses TRBV6-4 and TRBJ2-1, with 7 bases aligning to TRBD1. Germline loops: CDR1 MRHNA, CDR2 SNTAGT. This CDR3 has 15 amino acids. Unmatched junction bases numbered 7, after V lost 4 bases and J lost 4 bases. The CDR3 DNA reads TGTGCCAGCAGTGTCGAGGGGGCCTCATACAATGAGCAGTTCTTC. This translates into CASSVEGASYNEQFF.

This clone was counted only a few times. The chain employs TRBV4-3 and TRBJ2-7; 8 bases map to TRBD1. This CDR3 comprises 14 residues. CDR1 and CDR2 (germline): LGHNA, YSLEER. Trimming at V came to 3 bases and at J to 4 bases, leaving 5 bases not matched to a gene. CDR3 loop: CASSQYRGFYEQYF. In nucleotides, the CDR3 is TGCGCCAGCAGCCAGTACAGGGGGTTTTACGAGCAGTACTTC.

The chain uses TRBV2 and TRBJ1-2; the match to TRBD1 covers 8 bases. After removal of 5 bases from V and 6 bases from J, the junction contained 5 bases not matched to a gene. The CDR3 is made up of 13 amino acids. The germline gives CDR1 SNHLY, CDR2 FYNNEI. The CDR3 DNA sequence: TGTGCCAGCAGTCCGGACAGGGCGAATGGCTACACCTTC. Protein: CASSPDRANGYTF.

This chain connects TRBV28 to TRBJ2-3, with D possibly being TRBD1 (6 bases). Per the germline V gene, CDR1 is MDHEN and CDR2 is SYDVKM. The CDR3 consists of 15 residues. V lost 4 bases and J 3 bases, leaving 14 bases between the germline ends. The CDR3 loop is CASSSSGEGTDTQYF. The CDR3 coding sequence is TGTGCCAGCAGTTCATCAGGGGAAGGTACAGATACGCAGTATTTT.

The J gene is TRBJ1-5, the V gene TRBV27, with 10 bases fitting TRBD1. Losses at the gene ends were 2 bases for V and 5 bases for J; bases not matched to a gene: 3. The germline gives CDR1 MNHEY, CDR2 SMNVEV (reference sequence). This CDR3 comprises 15 residues. The CDR3: CASSLGQGGDQPQHF. The DNA for the CDR3 is TGTGCCAGCAGTTTAGGACAGGGGGGCGATCAGCCCCAGCATTTT.

V usage is TRBV7-9 and J usage is TRBJ2-2, with TRBD1 matching over 7 bases. The V segment lost 5 bases and the J segment 0 bases; nucleotides outside the gene matches: 6. The CDR3 is made up of 16 amino acids. The germline V gene has CDR1 SEHNR and CDR2 FQNEAQ (reference sequence). The CDR3 DNA reads TGTGCCAGCAGCCCCGGGACAGATTCGAACACCGGGGAGCTGTTTTTT. Translated, it gives CASSPGTDSNTGELFF.

The genes are TRBV28 and TRBJ1-4, with unresolved D. The CDR3 is made up of 11 amino acids. The V gene lost 4 bases and the J gene lost 13 bases, with 10 bases spanning the gap. Germline values: CDR1 MDHEN, CDR2 SYDVKM. The CDR3 sequence is CASSSSLLLFF. Written as DNA, the CDR3 is TGTGCCAGCAGTTCTTCCCTCTTACTGTTTTTT.